This T cell receptor (beta chain) was identified in a study of T cell clones after liver transplantation. For the study at large: Liver transplant recipients had immunosuppression withdrawal attempted within 2 years.

Study outcomes and limitations: A larger donor-reactive than third-party decline suggested partial antigen-specific deletion.

The table lists this clone with a few counts. The target antigen is unknown. The CDR3 is 15 residues long. The ends were cut back, 4 bases at V and 0 bases at J, with 13 bases in the middle. Looked up from germline, CDR1 is SGDLS and CDR2 is YYNGEE. Alloreactive TCRbeta sequences came from sequencing proliferating CFSE-low cells in the MLR. Pre-transplant recipient cells responded to graft donor PBMCs, splenocytes, lymph-node cells, or third-party PBMCs. Sequenced by immunoSEQ multiplex PCR; TCRdb stores in-frame clones only, minus some. The sample includes around 2,000 clones, around 29% of them seen just once.

This chain joins TRBV9 and TRBJ1-1; D gene ambiguous. Sequenced material: CD8+ T cells from cultured PBMCs. The source of this sequence is a human patient who received a liver transplant. Some T cells may be provided by the graft donor. CDR3 DNA: TGTGCCAGCAGCTCTGGACCGGATCTGAACACTGAAGCTTTCTTT. This gives the protein CASSSGPDLNTEAFF.